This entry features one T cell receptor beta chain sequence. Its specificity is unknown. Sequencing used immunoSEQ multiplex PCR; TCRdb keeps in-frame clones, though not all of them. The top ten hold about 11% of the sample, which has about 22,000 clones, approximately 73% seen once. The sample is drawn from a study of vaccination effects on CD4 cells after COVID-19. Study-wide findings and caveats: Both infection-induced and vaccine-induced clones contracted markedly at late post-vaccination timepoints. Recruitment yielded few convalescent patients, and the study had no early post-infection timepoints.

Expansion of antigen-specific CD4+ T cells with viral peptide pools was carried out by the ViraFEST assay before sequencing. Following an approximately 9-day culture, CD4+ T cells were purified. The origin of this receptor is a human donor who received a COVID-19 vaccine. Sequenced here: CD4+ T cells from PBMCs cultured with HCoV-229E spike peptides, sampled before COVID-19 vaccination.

CDR3 coding DNA: TGTGCCAGCTCGCCCGGGACAGACTTCTATGGCTACACCTTC. Its translation is CASSPGTDFYGYTF. This chain uses TRBV18 with TRBJ1-2; 7 bases match TRBD1. The germline V gene encodes CDR1 KGHSH and CDR2 LQKENI. V shed 6 bases, J shed 4 bases, and the junction held 8 bases outside the gene matches. The CDR3 totals 14 residues.